This paragraph covers one T cell receptor (beta chain) sequence. The antigen is unknown. This sample stems from a study of cytomegalovirus exposure and HLA in healthy donors. Across the study: Most donors, roughly 77% of around 400 genotyped, fell in the Caucasian-associated ancestry cluster. Study-level results: In a later analysis, several top co-occurrence clusters appeared linked to parvovirus B19, influenza, CMV and Epstein-Barr virus. Apparent HLA restriction characterized most CMV-associated TCR beta chains in a later analysis.

PCR involved 60 Vbeta and 13 Jbeta primers. TCRdb's copy holds only in-frame clones and misses some; the assay was immunoSEQ multiplex PCR. The sample has 35,000 to 40,000 clones; around 70% are singletons. The source material was PBMCs. The sequence was obtained from a man aged 30 to 39 in good health and CMV-seronegative.

DNA of the CDR3: TGTGCCAGCAGCGTAGAGGGGCATAGCACCTACGAGCAGTACTTC. As protein: CASSVEGHSTYEQYF. The J gene is TRBJ2-7, the V gene TRBV9; weak D call: TRBD1 (5 bases). CDR3 size: 15 residues. Germline CDR1 is SGDLS and CDR2 is YYNGEE. V shed 0 bases and J shed 2 bases, with 12 bases lying between them.